Below, one TCR beta chain is given with its context. The PCR used 60 Vbeta and 13 Jbeta primers. Some clones are missing from TCRdb's copy, which holds only in-frame ones; the method was immunoSEQ multiplex PCR. The sample yields roughly 200,000 clones, 60% to 85% seen once. This entry is derived from a study of cytomegalovirus exposure and HLA in healthy donors. Per germline, CDR1 SGDLS and CDR2 YYNGEE. The CDR3 contains 15 residues. V was cut by 3 bases and J by 0 bases, with 9 bases left in between. This chain connects TRBV9 to TRBJ1-4, with a possible D match to TRBD1 (5 bases). This sequence originates from a girl between 5 and 17 years old in good health and CMV-seropositive. Sequencing was performed on PBMCs. CDR3 DNA sequence: TGTGCCAGCAGCGGGGGGGACGCAACTAATGAAAAACTGTTTTTT. Translation: CASSGGDATNEKLFF.